The entry below describes one T cell receptor beta chain. The sample holds many counts of this clonotype. What antigen it recognizes has not been identified. No much larger clone exists at a distance of one base, and base qualities are not known. The library was generated by multiplex PCR. Sequencing relied on an Illumina HiSeq 4000. iRepertoire HTBI primers and Arm-PCR amplification of CDR3 regions were used to construct TCR beta libraries. Before sequencing, the PCR products underwent gel purification. Per the original workflow: Gene usage analysis of CDR3 amino acid clonotypes used the 62 TRBV and 14 to 15 TRBJ segments found across samples. Filtered high-quality paired reads were merged into contigs using COPE and FqMerger. Contigs were aligned with BLAST to IMGT TRBV, TRBD and TRBJ reference genes, and CDR3 was defined per IMGT. Any clonotype with a frequency above 0.1% was classified as a highly expanded clone. Shannon entropy was used to measure repertoire diversity, and the Gini coefficient was used to measure V-J evenness. Clonotypes shared by more than one individual were considered public. TCRdb reanalyzed the raw reads on its own, using fastp at Q25 for trimming and MiXCR for clone calling, and kept in-frame beta chains. CDR3 protein duplicates are merged, each entry listing the most common genes and DNA. For this entry, the V and J calls and clone size follow TCRdb and not the study's own pipeline. The sample has about 450,000 distinct CDR3 sequences on record, 23% of them singletons. The leading ten clones occupy about 26% of the sample.

The data stem from a study of regulatory T cells in long-lasting Graves disease (dated by TCRdb to about 2021). Regarding the study in general: Persistent Graves' disease meant more than 5 years of antithyroid drug treatment with TSH receptor autoantibodies that stayed positive. This study used TCR sequencing and RNA sequencing of peripheral blood to compare persistent Graves' disease patients against newly diagnosed Graves' disease patients. The study was registered as a clinical trial and conducted in China. A total of roughly 35 samples were covered by TCR sequencing, comprising around 13 persistent and around 20 newly diagnosed Graves' disease patients. In the clinical cohort, patients with persistent Graves' disease had used antithyroid drugs for an average of approximately eleven years.

The investigation overall reported the following: More public clonotypes were shared among persistent patients (about 2,800) than among newly diagnosed patients (966). Persistent Graves' disease patients showed lower TCR Shannon entropy and fewer highly expanded clones than newly diagnosed patients, suggesting clonal expansion. Only the TCR beta chain was sequenced and analyzed. The study examined only peripheral blood because the primary lesion, thyroid tissue, could not be accessed. The authors acknowledged the small sample size as a limitation that may reduce accuracy. Preferential use of TRBV28, TRBJ1-2 and TRBJ2-5 was observed in persistent disease, whereas TRBV20-1 and TRBJ2-1 were favored in newly diagnosed disease.

Via the germline V gene, CDR1 is SGHTA and CDR2 FQGNSA. Taken from cysteine to phenylalanine, the CDR3 has 14 residues. Only the CDR3 portion is preserved as DNA: 42 bases, with reading frame beginning at the first base. V and J lose 2 bases and 7 bases, and a span of 12 bases separates them. Per the publication, the time point label means: persistent/refractory GD, antithyroid drugs over 5 years with positive TRAb. RNA was extracted from PBMCs in TRIzol for both TCR sequencing and RNA sequencing. The diagnosis of Graves' disease was made according to American Thyroid Association guidelines. Recruitment of patients was carried out at an endocrinology department in Xi'an, China. From each patient, about 9 milliliters of peripheral blood was collected into an EDTA anticoagulant tube. Ficoll Paque Plus density gradient separation was used to isolate PBMCs, and no additional T cell sorting was done. An Agilent 2100 Bioanalyzer and agarose gel were used to assess RNA quality, and a NanoDrop 2000 was used to measure RNA concentration.

The clonotype comes from a female donor with Graves disease. Here the chain combines TRBV7-2 and TRBJ2-4, with the D segment identity uncertain. The specimen was peripheral blood mononuclear cells (PBMCs), collected when the disease was refractory, from a patient treated with antithyroid drugs. The CDR3 reads CASSLSGRRNIQYF. The DNA reads TGTGCCAGCAGCTTATCGGGCAGACGGAACATTCAGTACTTC.